This T cell receptor beta chain came from a study of T cell responses to AZD1222 COVID-19 vaccine. General study results and limits: Targeting of unmutated variant regions was reportedly seen in nearly half of spike-specific TCRs.

The method was immunoSEQ multiplex PCR; TCRdb's version includes in-frame clones alone and lacks a portion of them. The table has 100,000 or so clones, more than 85% seen once; the top ten hold roughly 1.1%. A note on this clone: Antigen specificity is unknown.

Germline CDR1 reads MNHEY; CDR2 reads SVGAGI. The CDR3 covers 12 residues. V lost 4 bases to trimming and J lost 7 bases, with 10 bases between them. The clonotype comes from an adult in good health. The material sequenced was peripheral blood, taken on day 0 of AZD1222 vaccination. The gene calls are TRBV6-5 and TRBJ1-1, with a weak D call TRBD1 (5 bases). The CDR3 is CASSSRQLEAFF. The DNA for the CDR3 is TGTGCCAGCAGTTCCCGACAGCTTGAAGCTTTCTTT.